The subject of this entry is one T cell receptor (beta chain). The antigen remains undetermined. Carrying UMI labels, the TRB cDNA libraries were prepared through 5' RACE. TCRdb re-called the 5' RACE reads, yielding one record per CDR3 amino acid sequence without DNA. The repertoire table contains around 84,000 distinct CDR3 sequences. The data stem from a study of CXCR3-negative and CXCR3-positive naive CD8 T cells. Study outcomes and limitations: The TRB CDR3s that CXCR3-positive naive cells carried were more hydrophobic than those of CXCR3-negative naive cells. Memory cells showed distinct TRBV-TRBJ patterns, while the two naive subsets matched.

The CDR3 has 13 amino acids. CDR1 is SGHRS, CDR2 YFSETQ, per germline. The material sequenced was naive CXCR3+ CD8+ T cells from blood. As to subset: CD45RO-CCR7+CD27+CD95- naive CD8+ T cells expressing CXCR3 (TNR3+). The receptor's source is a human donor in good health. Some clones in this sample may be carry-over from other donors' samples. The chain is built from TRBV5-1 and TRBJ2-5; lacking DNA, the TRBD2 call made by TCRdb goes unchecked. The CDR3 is CAWSTGPSETQYF.